This T cell receptor beta chain was sequenced during a study of blood T cell repertoires in COVID-19. Study at large: From T cells, B-cell-depleted T cells, or PBMCs came the material, which was cDNA or gDNA.

Trimming left V 3 bases short and J 8 bases short, with 10 bases between. The CDR3 is 13 residues long. Per the authors' pipeline: Estimation of nucleated cell counts relied on the amplification of reference gene primers. Repertoires were generated with immunoSEQ multiplex PCR, while TCRdb's copy carries only in-frame clones and drops some. V and J calls and clone size follow that table, whereas D and trimming were derived from the DNA. In the table there are more than 250,000 clones, 87% of which are singletons. Researchers sorted participants into cohorts using their self-reported clinical history. Either two negative PCRs, clearance, or symptom resolution qualified Cohort 3 donors as recovered.

The source material was PBMCs or T cells enriched from blood (not recorded which). The chain combines TRBV12-3 or TRBV12-4 with TRBJ1-4; D is unresolved. The TCR was taken from a woman aged 25 to 39 who had recovered from COVID-19. The CDR3 loop is CASSFSGVEKLFF. DNA for the CDR3: TGTGCCAGCAGTTTTAGCGGGGTCGAAAAACTGTTTTTT.